The next 25 T cell receptor beta chains were all read from a single sample in a study of T cell clones after liver transplantation. The data were produced by immunoSEQ multiplex PCR, yet TCRdb's version contains in-frame clones alone and is incomplete. The table shows about 12,000 clones, with roughly 70% occurring only once. The source material was CD8+ T cells from blood, sampled at the 22-month timepoint. The receptors here all came from a human patient who received a liver transplant. Some T cells may be supplied by the graft donor.

V usage is TRBV29-1 and J usage is TRBJ2-7; TRBD1 or TRBD2 may be the D gene (5 bases each). CDR1 and CDR2 (germline): SQVTM, ANQGSEA. This CDR3 is built from 14 residues. V was clipped by 3 bases and J by 7 bases, with 19 bases between them. The CDR3 DNA follows: TGCAGCGTTGACGAGGGACCGAGGAACGGGGAGCAGTACTTC. This translates into CSVDEGPRNGEQYF.

The V and J genes are TRBV9 and TRBJ2-2; either TRBD1 or TRBD2 may fit D (5 bases each). There are 16 residues in the CDR3. Per germline, CDR1 SGDLS and CDR2 YYNGEE. Trimming removed 1 base at V and 0 bases at J, with 10 bases between. The CDR3 sequence is CASSVIGTANTGELFF. The CDR3 DNA reads TGTGCCAGCAGCGTAATTGGGACCGCGAACACCGGGGAGCTGTTTTTT.

By share, this clone ranks as medium-sized. This sequence joins TRBV14 and TRBJ2-7, with 7 bases lining up with TRBD1. Trimming removed 5 bases from V and 2 bases from J; junction bases left unmatched: 9. Germline V lookup: CDR1 SGHDN, CDR2 FVKESK. This CDR3 region has 15 residues. The CDR3 is CASSCPPGQAYEQYF. CDR3 bases: TGTGCCAGCAGCTGTCCCCCCGGACAGGCCTACGAGCAGTACTTC.

The rearrangement joins TRBV5-1 to TRBJ2-7; TRBD1 might be the D (5 bases). The germline gives CDR1 SGHRS, CDR2 YFSETQ. The CDR3 length is 17 residues. Trimming took 0 bases from V and 2 from J, leaving 18 bases between them. CDR3 nucleotide sequence: TGCGCCAGCAGCTTGGCCAGGGTCGAGGCCGGACCCTACGAGCAGTACTTC. Translated: CASSLARVEAGPYEQYF.

A single count supports this clone. The chain is built from TRBV6-1 and TRBJ2-7; 13 bases match TRBD2. V was clipped by 7 bases and J by 2 bases; unmatched bases: 5. Germline CDR1 and CDR2: MNHNS and SASEGT. This CDR3 spans 15 amino acids. CDR3 coding DNA: TGTGCCAGCACCCCGGGACTAGCGGGGACCTACGAGCAGTACTTC. As protein: CASTPGLAGTYEQYF.

The gene calls are TRBV4-1 and TRBJ1-1; 7 bases fit TRBD1. The V segment lost 4 bases and the J segment 3 bases; nucleotides outside the gene matches: 11. Germline CDR1 is MGHRA and CDR2 is YSYEKL. The CDR3 has 16 residues. The CDR3 is CASSPLSGGVDTEAFF. CDR3 DNA sequence: TGCGCCAGCAGCCCACTTTCAGGGGGTGTGGACACTGAAGCTTTCTTT.

V usage is TRBV27 and J usage is TRBJ1-3; D is possibly TRBD1 (5 bases). Between the trimmed V and J ends, which lost 5 bases and 4 bases, there was a span of 12 bases. CDR3 length: 14 amino acids. The germline V gene has CDR1 MNHEY and CDR2 SMNVEV (reference sequence). CDR3 nucleotides: TGTGCCAGCAGTCCGTGGGGGGAAGGAAACACCATATATTTT. Encoded protein: CASSPWGEGNTIYF.

Only one count was recorded for this clone. The rearrangement joins TRBV6-5 to TRBJ2-1; 7 bases are shared with TRBD2. V shed 5 bases, J shed 7 bases, and the junction held 11 bases outside the gene matches. The CDR3 runs 15 residues. CDR1 and CDR2 (germline): MNHEY, SVGAGI. Here the CDR3 DNA reads TGTGCCAGCAGTCCCGGGGCGGGAGTTATAAATGAGCAGTTCTTC. Translated: CASSPGAGVINEQFF.

The chain couples TRBV11-2 to TRBJ2-1; D assignment may be TRBD1 or TRBD2 (5 bases each). The V end was cut by 4 bases, the J end by 0 bases, with 13 bases between. CDR3 length: 16 amino acids. Germline loops: CDR1 SGHAT, CDR2 FQNNGV. The CDR3 here is CASSSLGTASYNEQFF. CDR3 sequence (DNA): TGTGCCAGCAGCTCCTTGGGGACCGCCTCCTACAATGAGCAGTTCTTC. The full variable domain, completed using reference TRBV11-2 and TRBJ2-1, is EAGVAQSPRYKIIEKRQSVAFWCNPISGHATLYWYQQILGQGPKLLIQFQNNGVVDDSQLPKDRFSAERLKGVDSTLKIQPAKLEDSAVYLCASSSLGTASYNEQFFGPGTRLTVL.

The genes are TRBV6-6 and TRBJ1-1, with D perhaps matching TRBD1 (5 bases). The germline CDR1 and CDR2 sequences are MNHNY and SVGAGI (reference sequence). The CDR3 is 13 residues long. V gave up 6 bases and J gave up 4 bases, with 12 bases separating them. The CDR3 spells CASRQGFGTEAFF. CDR3 coding DNA: TGTGCCAGCAGGCAGGGTTTCGGCACTGAAGCTTTCTTT.

The chain joins TRBV4-1 to TRBJ2-1, with D possibly TRBD1 on 5 matching bases. CDR1 and CDR2 from the germline V gene are MGHRA and YSYEKL. The CDR3 covers 16 residues. V gave up 6 bases and J gave up 0 bases, with 15 bases separating them. CDR3 in amino acids: CASRPRVGDSYNEQFF. The CDR3, as DNA: TGCGCCAGCAGGCCCCGCGTAGGGGACTCCTACAATGAGCAGTTCTTC.

This chain connects TRBV19 to TRBJ2-7; 10 bases line up with TRBD1. The CDR3 sequence is 15 residues long. V lost 5 bases to trimming and J lost 3 bases; unmatched junction nucleotides: 7. Germline V gene sequence: CDR1 LNHDA, CDR2 SQIVND (reference sequence). In nucleotides, the CDR3 is TGTGCCAGTAGTGACCGGGACAGGGGTCACTACGAGCAGTACTTC. It specifies CASSDRDRGHYEQYF.

The chain is built from TRBV7-3 and TRBJ2-7; maybe TRBD1 (5 bases). The CDR3 has 13 amino acids. V gave up 5 bases and J gave up 12 bases, with 20 bases separating them. Germline CDR1 reads SGHTA; CDR2 reads FQGTGA. CDR3 sequence: CASSPLLKTAWYF. The CDR3 DNA is TGTGCCAGCAGCCCCTTATTAAAGACAGCTTGGTACTTC.

Remarks on this clone: At one end, the junction sequence differs from germline, possibly due to a read error. The CDR3 DNA reads as TGCGCCAGCAGCGACCTAGCGGGGGGCGTCGCCGGGGAGCTGTTTTTT. It encodes CASSDLAGGVAGELFF. V and J are TRBV5-5 and TRBJ2-2, with 11 bases identical to TRBD2. Germline CDR1 SGHKS, CDR2 YYEKEE (reference sequence). This CDR3 has 16 residues.

V gene TRBV5-6 combines with J gene TRBJ1-2; no reliable D call. Deletions cut 2 bases from V and 4 bases from J, with 6 bases between. The V gene's germline CDR1 is SGHDT and CDR2 YYEEEE. CDR3 length: 12 amino acids. The CDR3 DNA reads as TGTGCCAGCAGCTTTGGGAGCTATGGCTACACCTTC. This codes for CASSFGSYGYTF.

The J gene is TRBJ2-1, the V gene TRBV14; 7 bases map to TRBD2. The CDR3 covers 13 residues. The V gene end was trimmed by 2 bases and the J gene end by 12 bases; junction bases not matched to a gene: 7. CDR1 is SGHDN and CDR2 is FVKESK in the germline V gene. Here the CDR3 DNA reads TGTGCCAGCAGCCAATCTCCGGGGGGAATGCAGTTCTTC. This sequence encodes CASSQSPGGMQFF.

J is TRBJ2-7 and V is TRBV5-4; no firm D call. CDR1 SGHNT and CDR2 YYREEE come from the germline V gene (reference sequence). V was clipped by 0 bases and J by 5 bases, with 9 bases between them. The CDR3 sequence is 13 residues long. The CDR3 DNA follows: TGTGCCAGCAGCTTGGCTGTTGACCACGAGCAGTACTTC. This encodes CASSLAVDHEQYF.

The rearrangement uses TRBV11-2 and TRBJ2-1, with a possible D match to TRBD2 (5 bases). Germline lookup yields CDR1 SGHAT and CDR2 FQNNGV. V dropped 6 bases and J dropped 7 bases, with 22 bases sitting between them. The CDR3 length is 16 residues. CDR3 sequence reads: CASSLGLGSGWNEQFF. CDR3 nucleotides: TGTGCCAGCAGTCTAGGCTTGGGCTCGGGGTGGAATGAGCAGTTCTTC.

The rearrangement joins TRBV9 to TRBJ2-5, with D possibly matching TRBD1 (6 bases). Germline V gene lookup returns CDR1 SGDLS and CDR2 YYNGEE. V lost 4 bases and J 5 bases, leaving 15 bases between the germline ends. The CDR3 runs 14 residues. The CDR3 nucleotides are TGTGCCAGCAGCTCGACGACAGGTTGGGAGACCCAGTACTTC. Protein: CASSSTTGWETQYF.

The chain carries TRBV4-1 and TRBJ2-2, with D unclear. Germline assignment: CDR1 MGHRA and CDR2 YSYEKL. This CDR3 has 15 residues. The V end lost 4 bases, the J end lost 3 bases, and 12 bases lay between the germline ends. The CDR3, as DNA: TGCGCCAGCAGCCCTCCGACGGGTGACACCGGGGAGCTGTTTTTT. It specifies CASSPPTGDTGELFF.

J is TRBJ2-5 and V is TRBV19; TRBD1 matches at 7 bases. Germline loops: CDR1 LNHDA, CDR2 SQIVND (reference sequence). The CDR3 covers 14 residues. V shed 2 bases, J shed 1 base, and the junction held 1 base outside the gene matches. CDR3 nucleotides: TGTGCCAGTAGTATATGGGACAGCCAAGAGACCCAGTACTTC. This gives the protein CASSIWDSQETQYF.

As regards this clone: It differs at one base from a far larger clone, so likely a read error. The rearrangement links TRBV7-9 to TRBJ2-1; perhaps D is TRBD1 or TRBD2 (5 bases each). Germline loops: CDR1 SEHNR, CDR2 FQNEAQ (reference sequence). CDR3 length equals 15 residues. The ends were cut back, 2 bases at V and 9 bases at J, with 17 bases in the middle. The CDR3: CASSLSPESGLEQFF. DNA of the CDR3: TGTGCCAGCAGCTTAAGCCCGGAGTCGGGGCTTGAGCAGTTCTTC.

This clone has more than one count but fewer than ten. This chain connects TRBV4-2 to TRBJ2-7; D possibly uses TRBD1 or TRBD2 (6 bases each). The V and J ends lost 8 bases and 5 bases respectively, with 16 bases between them. The CDR3 spans 13 residues. Germline CDR1 reads LGHNA; CDR2 reads YNFKEQ. CDR3 region: CASGGQAPHEQYF. The CDR3 region has the DNA TGTGCCAGCGGGGGGCAGGCCCCGCACGAGCAGTACTTC.

Details on this clone: The sample carries other DNA sequences with the same CDR3. The chain couples TRBV14 to TRBJ2-2; D ambiguous. V shed 1 base and J shed 7 bases, with 4 bases lying between them. Germline assignment: CDR1 SGHDN and CDR2 FVKESK. CDR3 length: 12 residues. This chain's CDR3 is CASSQGRGELFF. For the CDR3, the DNA is TGTGCCAGCAGCCAAGGGCGCGGGGAGCTGTTTTTT.

The chain couples TRBV5-6 to TRBJ2-5, with a possible D match to TRBD2 (6 bases). Per the germline V gene, CDR1 is SGHDT and CDR2 is YYEEEE. CDR3 length: 14 amino acids. V lost 4 bases to trimming and J lost 5 bases, with 15 bases between them. CDR3 in amino acids: CASSTSRDWETQYF. The DNA of the CDR3 is TGTGCCAGCAGCACGAGCCGGGACTGGGAGACCCAGTACTTC.